This T cell receptor (beta chain) was obtained from a study of T-cell memory formation after mild COVID-19. Trimming left V 0 bases short and J 8 bases short, with 5 bases between. The CDR3 has 12 amino acids. Germline V gene sequence: CDR1 MRHNA, CDR2 SNTAGT. Using its own MiXCR run on the 5' RACE reads, TCRdb lists one record per CDR3 protein. This table holds roughly 310,000 distinct CDR3 sequences, less than 20% found once. This clonotype was seen a handful of times. The chain uses TRBV6-4 and TRBJ2-4, with D hard to call. Sequences were obtained from PBMCs or a T cell subset sorted from them (not recorded which). This receptor was taken from a man aged 18-30 years who had mild COVID-19 (a few samples of this study predate the infection). Cell type and time point are not known. Here the CDR3 reads CASSDSSHIQYF. The CDR3 DNA reads as TGTGCCAGCAGTGACTCTAGTCACATTCAGTACTTC.